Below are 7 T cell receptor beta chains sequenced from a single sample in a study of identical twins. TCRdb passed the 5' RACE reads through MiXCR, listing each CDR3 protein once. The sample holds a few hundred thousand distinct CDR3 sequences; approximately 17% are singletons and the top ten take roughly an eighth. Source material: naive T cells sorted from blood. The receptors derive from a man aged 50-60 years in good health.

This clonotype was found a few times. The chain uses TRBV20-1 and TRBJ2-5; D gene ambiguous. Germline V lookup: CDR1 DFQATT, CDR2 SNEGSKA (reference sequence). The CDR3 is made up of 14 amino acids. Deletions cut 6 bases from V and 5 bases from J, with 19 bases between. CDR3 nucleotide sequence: TGCAGTGCGCCCATCGGGTGGCACGAGGAGACCCAGTACTTC. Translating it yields CSAPIGWHEETQYF.

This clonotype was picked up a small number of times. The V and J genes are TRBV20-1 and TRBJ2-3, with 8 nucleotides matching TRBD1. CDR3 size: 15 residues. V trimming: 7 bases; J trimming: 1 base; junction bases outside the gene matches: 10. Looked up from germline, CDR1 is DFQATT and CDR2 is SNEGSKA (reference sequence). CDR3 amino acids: CSGNPGTGGTDTQYF. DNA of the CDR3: TGCAGTGGTAACCCCGGGACAGGAGGCACAGATACGCAGTATTTT.

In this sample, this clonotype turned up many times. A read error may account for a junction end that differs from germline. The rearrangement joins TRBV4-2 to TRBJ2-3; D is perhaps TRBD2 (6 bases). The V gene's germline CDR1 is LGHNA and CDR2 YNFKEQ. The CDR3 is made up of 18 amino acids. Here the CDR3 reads CASSQDLSGTYRTDTQYF. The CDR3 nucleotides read TGTGCCAGCAGCCAAGATCTTAGTGGGACTTACCGCACGGATACGCAGTATTTT.

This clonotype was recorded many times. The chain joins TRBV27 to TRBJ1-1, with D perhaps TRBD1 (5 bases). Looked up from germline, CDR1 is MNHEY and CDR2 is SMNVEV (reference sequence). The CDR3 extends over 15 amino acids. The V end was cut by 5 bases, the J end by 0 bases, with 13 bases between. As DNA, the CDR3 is TGTGCCAGCAGTCCTCAGGGACTTCTGAACACTGAAGCTTTCTTT. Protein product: CASSPQGLLNTEAFF.

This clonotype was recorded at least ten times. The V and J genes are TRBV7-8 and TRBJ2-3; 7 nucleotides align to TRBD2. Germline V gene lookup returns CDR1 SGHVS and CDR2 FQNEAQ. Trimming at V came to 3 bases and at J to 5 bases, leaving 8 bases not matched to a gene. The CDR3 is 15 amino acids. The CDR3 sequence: CASSFPQREIDTQYF. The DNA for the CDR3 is TGTGCCAGCAGCTTTCCCCAGCGGGAAATAGATACGCAGTATTTT.

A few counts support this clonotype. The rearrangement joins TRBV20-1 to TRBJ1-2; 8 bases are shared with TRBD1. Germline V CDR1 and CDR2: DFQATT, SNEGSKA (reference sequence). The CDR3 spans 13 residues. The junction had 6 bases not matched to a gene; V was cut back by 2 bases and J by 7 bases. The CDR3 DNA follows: TGCAGTGCTAGACTTGGACAGGGTCTTGGCTACACCTTC. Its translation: CSARLGQGLGYTF.

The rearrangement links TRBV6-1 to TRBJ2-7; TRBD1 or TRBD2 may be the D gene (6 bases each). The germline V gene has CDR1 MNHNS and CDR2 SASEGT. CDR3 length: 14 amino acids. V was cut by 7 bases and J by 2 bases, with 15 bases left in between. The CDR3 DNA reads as TGTGCCAGCACCGAGTCCGGGGGCGCCTACGAGCAGTACTTC. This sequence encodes CASTESGGAYEQYF.